Listed here are 30 T cell receptor beta chains from one sample, sequenced in a study of blood T cell repertoires in COVID-19. Sequencing used immunoSEQ multiplex PCR; TCRdb keeps in-frame clones, though not all of them. The sample lists roughly 18,000 clones, about nine tenths occurring once. The specimen was peripheral blood. Receptors were obtained from a human donor in a cohort sampled during active COVID-19.

V and J are TRBV4-1 and TRBJ1-5; a weak D match, TRBD1 (6 bases). V was pared by 6 bases and J by 1 base, with 16 bases between. Germline CDR1 reads MGHRA; CDR2 reads YSYEKL. The length of the CDR3 is 16 residues. Here the CDR3 reads CASSKPGVESNQPQHF. The CDR3 DNA sequence: TGCGCCAGCAGTAAACCAGGGGTGGAGAGCAATCAGCCCCAGCATTTT.

The gene calls are TRBV29-1 and TRBJ2-1; TRBD2 agrees at 8 bases. V dropped 8 bases and J dropped 4; count of bases not matched to a gene: 10. This CDR3 has 14 amino acids. The germline gives CDR1 SQVTM, CDR2 ANQGSEA. Here the CDR3 reads CSLSGSSGYNEQFF. In DNA, the CDR3 is TGCAGCTTAAGCGGGAGTTCGGGATACAATGAGCAGTTCTTC.

The chain is built from TRBV28 and TRBJ1-2; 9 bases are shared with TRBD1. Looked up from germline, CDR1 is MDHEN and CDR2 is SYDVKM. V gave up 5 bases and J gave up 12 bases; unmatched junction bases: 7. The CDR3 extends over 12 amino acids. CDR3 bases: TGTGCCAGCAGTCCCGGGACAGGGCGCAACACCTTC. Its translation is CASSPGTGRNTF.

The rearrangement joins TRBV5-1 to TRBJ1-1; TRBD1 agrees at 7 bases. This CDR3 has 16 residues. Germline trimming cut 4 bases from V and 8 bases from J; bases unmatched to any gene: 17. Germline V gene lookup returns CDR1 SGHRS and CDR2 YFSETQ. CDR3 DNA sequence: TGCGCCAGCAGCCATCTAGGGGGCGAGCGGCAAGAGGAAGCTTTCTTT. Protein product: CASSHLGGERQEEAFF.

The chain links TRBV6-2 or TRBV6-3 to TRBJ2-2, with TRBD2 identical over 9 bases. V lost 6 bases, J lost 5 bases, and 7 bases stayed unmatched. The CDR3 sequence is 15 residues long. Looked up from germline, CDR1 is MNHEY and CDR2 is SVGEGT. This chain's CDR3 is CASSPSSGVTGELFF. Here the CDR3 DNA reads TGTGCCAGCAGCCCTTCTAGCGGGGTGACCGGGGAGCTGTTTTTT.

The rearrangement links TRBV5-4 to TRBJ1-1; TRBD1 agrees at 9 bases. The CDR3 is made up of 15 amino acids. The ends lost 1 base at V and 4 bases at J; junction bases unmatched: 5. Germline CDR1 and CDR2: SGHNT and YYREEE (reference sequence). The CDR3: CASSLPGQGSTEAFF. CDR3 sequence (DNA): TGTGCCAGCAGCTTGCCCGGACAGGGGAGCACTGAAGCTTTCTTT.

This CDR3 is CATSRLGGPQETQYF. Here the CDR3 DNA reads TGTGCCACCAGCCGCCTGGGGGGTCCACAAGAGACCCAGTACTTC. The chain has TRBV15 and TRBJ2-5; D is possibly TRBD2 (6 bases). CDR3 length equals 15 residues. From germline, CDR1 is LNHNV and CDR2 YYDKDF (reference sequence). Trimming cost V 5 bases and J 2 bases, with 15 bases left between them.

The chain joins TRBV19 to TRBJ1-5, with 10 bases lining up with TRBD1. Germline V lookup: CDR1 LNHDA, CDR2 SQIVND (reference sequence). Trimming at V came to 0 bases and at J to 6 bases, leaving 5 bases not matched to a gene. The CDR3 has 16 amino acids. The CDR3 reads CASSIDRDRGSQPQHF. CDR3 bases: TGTGCCAGTAGTATAGATCGGGACAGGGGAAGTCAGCCCCAGCATTTT.

V usage is TRBV27 and J usage is TRBJ1-4; 7 bases align to TRBD1. CDR3 length equals 14 residues. The germline CDR1 and CDR2 sequences are MNHEY and SMNVEV (reference sequence). With 3 bases clipped from V and 7 bases from J, the junction kept 5 bases outside the gene matches. CDR3 sequence (DNA): TGTGCCAGCAGTTTTGCAGGGGGAGGTGAAAAACTGTTTTTT. It specifies CASSFAGGGEKLFF.

The V call is TRBV6-5, the J call TRBJ2-1; unclear D gene. V was trimmed by 4 bases and J by 6 bases, leaving 16 bases between them. In germline, CDR1 is MNHEY, CDR2 SVGAGI. This CDR3 is built from 15 residues. The CDR3 loop is CASSFQLRPTNEQFF. The CDR3 nucleotides are TGTGCCAGCAGTTTCCAACTCAGGCCTACCAATGAGCAGTTCTTC.

This chain connects TRBV5-1 to TRBJ2-5, with D tentatively TRBD1 (5 bases). The CDR3 consists of 15 residues. Germline V gene data show CDR1 as SGHRS and CDR2 as YFSETQ. V was cut by 0 bases and J by 0 bases, with 9 bases left in between. The CDR3 sequence: CASSLEGPYQETQYF. CDR3 nucleotides: TGCGCCAGCAGCTTGGAGGGGCCCTACCAAGAGACCCAGTACTTC.

The gene calls are TRBV4-3 and TRBJ1-2; 9 bases are a match to TRBD1. Germline CDR1 reads LGHNA; CDR2 reads YSLEER. V dropped 4 bases and J dropped 4; count of bases not matched to a gene: 4. The CDR3 length is 14 residues. CDR3 sequence: CASSPGTGFYGYTF. The CDR3 nucleotides read TGCGCCAGCAGCCCGGGGACAGGGTTCTATGGCTACACCTTC.

The rearrangement uses TRBV6-5 and TRBJ1-3, with D perhaps matching TRBD1 (5 bases). V gave up 6 bases and J gave up 0 bases, with 12 bases separating them. The CDR3 loop spans 15 amino acids. Per the germline V gene, CDR1 is MNHEY and CDR2 is SVGAGI. The CDR3 is CASRQTGSSGNTIYF. CDR3 nucleotide sequence: TGTGCCAGCAGGCAAACAGGAAGCTCTGGAAACACCATATATTTT.

The chain employs TRBV6-5 and TRBJ2-1; 10 bases are shared with TRBD2. Germline-derived CDR1 and CDR2 are MNHEY and SVGAGI. The CDR3 length is 15 residues. Trimming at V came to 5 bases and at J to 8 bases, leaving 9 bases not matched to a gene. The CDR3 reads CASSQSGGAWDEQFF. For the CDR3, the DNA is TGTGCCAGCAGTCAAAGCGGGGGGGCCTGGGATGAGCAGTTCTTC.

The chain has TRBV11-3 and TRBJ1-3; D call uncertain. Per the germline V gene, CDR1 is SGHNT and CDR2 is YENEEA. V was shortened by 0 bases and J by 8 bases, with 5 bases between the two germline ends. CDR3 length: 12 residues. The CDR3 nucleotides are TGTGCCAGCAGCTTAGATCTATACACCATATATTTT. Translating gives CASSLDLYTIYF. Complete variable domain (other parts from reference TRBV11-3 and TRBJ1-3): EAGVVQSPRYKIIEKKQPVAFWCNPISGHNTLYWYLQNLGQGPELLIRYENEEAVDDSQLPKDRFSAERLKGVDSTLKIQPAELGDSAVYLCASSLDLYTIYFGEGSWLTVV.

This clone was seen just once. This chain uses TRBV18 with TRBJ1-5, with a possible D match to TRBD1 (6 bases). The V end lost 4 bases, the J end lost 0 bases, and 13 bases lay between the germline ends. CDR3 length equals 16 residues. CDR1 and CDR2 from the germline V gene are KGHSH and LQKENI. The CDR3 DNA reads TGTGCCAGCTCACTCTCGACAGGTAATAGCAATCAGCCCCAGCATTTT. As protein: CASSLSTGNSNQPQHF.

This chain links TRBV6-5 with TRBJ2-7; D is perhaps TRBD1 (6 bases). Germline V gene sequence: CDR1 MNHEY, CDR2 SVGAGI. The V gene lost 6 bases and the J gene lost 3 bases, with 9 bases spanning the gap. The CDR3 covers 12 residues. CDR3 loop: CASRDRDYEQYF. The CDR3 nucleotides are TGTGCCAGCAGGGACAGAGACTACGAGCAGTACTTC.

This rearrangement joins TRBV5-1 to TRBJ1-2, with 8 bases fitting TRBD1. The CDR3 runs 14 residues. Germline V gives CDR1 SGHRS, CDR2 YFSETQ. After removal of 4 bases from V and 8 bases from J, the junction contained 10 bases not matched to a gene. CDR3 protein: CASSTGTGQGGYTF. CDR3 nucleotides: TGCGCCAGCAGCACGGGGACAGGCCAAGGAGGCTACACCTTC. Supplemented by reference TRBV5-1 and TRBJ1-2, the full variable domain reads KAGVTQTPRYLIKTRGQQVTLSCSPISGHRSVSWYQQTPGQGLQFLFEYFSETQRNKGNFPGRFSGRQFSNSRSEMNVSTLELGDSALYLCASSTGTGQGGYTFGSGTRLTVV.

This chain connects TRBV25-1 to TRBJ2-1; 9 bases line up with TRBD2. This CDR3 has 14 amino acids. Germline trimming cut 9 bases from V and 3 bases from J; bases unmatched to any gene: 6. Germline V gives CDR1 MGHDK, CDR2 SYGVNS. CDR3 protein: CASTGGRVYNEQFF. The CDR3 coding sequence is TGTGCCAGTACGGGCGGGAGGGTCTACAATGAGCAGTTCTTC.

The chain is built from TRBV15 and TRBJ1-1, with 7 bases lining up with TRBD1. The V gene end was trimmed by 1 base and the J gene end by 7 bases; junction bases not matched to a gene: 6. Germline CDR1 reads LNHNV; CDR2 reads YYDKDF (reference sequence). CDR3 length: 14 residues. Here the CDR3 DNA reads TGTGCCACCAGCAGAGCCGGGACAGCCTATGAAGCTTTCTTT. This gives the protein CATSRAGTAYEAFF. Variable domain in full (rest from reference TRBV15 and TRBJ1-1): DAMVIQNPRYQVTQFGKPVTLSCSQTLNHNVMYWYQQKSSQAPKLLFHYYDKDFNNEADTPDNFQSRRPNTSFCFLDIRSPGLGDTAMYLCATSRAGTAYEAFFGQGTRLTVV.

The J gene is TRBJ2-5, the V gene TRBV6-5; D is perhaps TRBD1 (5 bases). V gave up 5 bases and J gave up 7 bases, with 17 bases separating them. CDR3 length equals 14 residues. Looked up from germline, CDR1 is MNHEY and CDR2 is SVGAGI. CDR3 coding DNA: TGTGCCAGCAGTACAGGCCCCGCGAGTTCGACCCAGTACTTC. Protein sequence: CASSTGPASSTQYF.

The rearrangement uses TRBV4-1 and TRBJ2-6; TRBD1 matches 11 bases. CDR3 length equals 17 residues. The J segment lost 2 bases and the V segment lost 2 bases, leaving 2 bases of the junction unmatched. The germline CDR1 and CDR2 sequences are MGHRA and YSYEKL. The CDR3 nucleotides read TGCGCCAGCAGCCAAAGGACAGGGGGCGCTGGGGCCAACGTCCTGACTTTC. Amino acid sequence: CASSQRTGGAGANVLTF.

This CDR3 is CASSPWTGWNTEAFF. For the CDR3, the DNA is TGTGCCAGCAGTCCCTGGACAGGGTGGAACACTGAAGCTTTCTTT. The gene calls are TRBV6-2 or TRBV6-3 and TRBJ1-1; 8 bases are shared with TRBD1. This CDR3 comprises 15 residues. The V segment lost 5 bases and the J segment 1 base; nucleotides outside the gene matches: 6. CDR1 is MNHEY, CDR2 SVGEGT, per germline.

This sequence joins TRBV19 and TRBJ2-2, with 7 positions matching TRBD2. Germline loops: CDR1 LNHDA, CDR2 SQIVND (reference sequence). The CDR3 has 18 amino acids. V shed 6 bases and J 4 bases; nucleotides not matched to a gene: 17. The CDR3, as DNA: TGTGCCAGTAGCGAAGATGCGGGAGAGGGCTTTGGCACCGGGGAGCTGTTTTTT. Translating it yields CASSEDAGEGFGTGELFF.

The table lists this clone with a few counts. V gene TRBV12-3 or TRBV12-4 combines with J gene TRBJ2-3; no firm D call. The CDR3 runs to 12 residues. The germline V and J ends were trimmed by 4 bases and 6 bases, with 8 bases remaining between them. Here the CDR3 DNA reads TGTGCCAGCAGTTATACGAGGGATACGCAGTATTTT. Its protein is CASSYTRDTQYF.

The CDR3 protein is CASSSSQGAAGELFF. The CDR3 bases are TGTGCCAGCAGTTCTTCACAGGGTGCGGCCGGGGAGCTGTTTTTT. The chain uses TRBV7-2 and TRBJ2-2; tentative D call: TRBD1 (6 bases). Germline assignment: CDR1 SGHTA and CDR2 FQGNSA. Trimming stripped 6 bases from V and 6 bases from J, with 17 bases between. This CDR3 is built from 15 residues.

The chain couples TRBV11-2 to TRBJ1-1; 7 nucleotides line up with TRBD1. V lost 4 bases and J lost 0; bases outside the gene matches: 2. Germline values: CDR1 SGHAT, CDR2 FQNNGV. The CDR3 runs to 14 residues. The CDR3 DNA reads as TGTGCCAGCAGCTGGGACAGAGTGAACACTGAAGCTTTCTTT. Translation gives CASSWDRVNTEAFF.

The gene calls are TRBV7-8 and TRBJ2-5, with 7 positions matching TRBD2. Germline V gene data show CDR1 as SGHVS and CDR2 as FQNEAQ. Losses at the gene ends were 4 bases for V and 4 bases for J; bases not matched to a gene: 0. This CDR3 comprises 12 residues. The CDR3 bases are TGTGCCAGCAGCTCGGGGGGAGAGACCCAGTACTTC. Its protein product is CASSSGGETQYF.

The rearrangement links TRBV5-1 to TRBJ1-2, with D unresolved. The V end was cut by 2 bases, the J end by 10 bases, with 12 bases between. Germline loops: CDR1 SGHRS, CDR2 YFSETQ. The CDR3 is 12 amino acids. CDR3 residues: CASSLSQVDYTF. CDR3 in DNA: TGCGCCAGCAGCTTAAGTCAGGTTGACTACACCTTC.

The chain couples TRBV18 to TRBJ2-5, with D possibly being TRBD1 (5 bases). Germline V gene lookup returns CDR1 KGHSH and CDR2 LQKENI. V dropped 2 bases and J dropped 5 bases, with 9 bases sitting between them. CDR3 length: 13 amino acids. The CDR3: CASSPGAGETQYF. The CDR3 region has the DNA TGTGCCAGCTCACCAGGGGCTGGGGAGACCCAGTACTTC.